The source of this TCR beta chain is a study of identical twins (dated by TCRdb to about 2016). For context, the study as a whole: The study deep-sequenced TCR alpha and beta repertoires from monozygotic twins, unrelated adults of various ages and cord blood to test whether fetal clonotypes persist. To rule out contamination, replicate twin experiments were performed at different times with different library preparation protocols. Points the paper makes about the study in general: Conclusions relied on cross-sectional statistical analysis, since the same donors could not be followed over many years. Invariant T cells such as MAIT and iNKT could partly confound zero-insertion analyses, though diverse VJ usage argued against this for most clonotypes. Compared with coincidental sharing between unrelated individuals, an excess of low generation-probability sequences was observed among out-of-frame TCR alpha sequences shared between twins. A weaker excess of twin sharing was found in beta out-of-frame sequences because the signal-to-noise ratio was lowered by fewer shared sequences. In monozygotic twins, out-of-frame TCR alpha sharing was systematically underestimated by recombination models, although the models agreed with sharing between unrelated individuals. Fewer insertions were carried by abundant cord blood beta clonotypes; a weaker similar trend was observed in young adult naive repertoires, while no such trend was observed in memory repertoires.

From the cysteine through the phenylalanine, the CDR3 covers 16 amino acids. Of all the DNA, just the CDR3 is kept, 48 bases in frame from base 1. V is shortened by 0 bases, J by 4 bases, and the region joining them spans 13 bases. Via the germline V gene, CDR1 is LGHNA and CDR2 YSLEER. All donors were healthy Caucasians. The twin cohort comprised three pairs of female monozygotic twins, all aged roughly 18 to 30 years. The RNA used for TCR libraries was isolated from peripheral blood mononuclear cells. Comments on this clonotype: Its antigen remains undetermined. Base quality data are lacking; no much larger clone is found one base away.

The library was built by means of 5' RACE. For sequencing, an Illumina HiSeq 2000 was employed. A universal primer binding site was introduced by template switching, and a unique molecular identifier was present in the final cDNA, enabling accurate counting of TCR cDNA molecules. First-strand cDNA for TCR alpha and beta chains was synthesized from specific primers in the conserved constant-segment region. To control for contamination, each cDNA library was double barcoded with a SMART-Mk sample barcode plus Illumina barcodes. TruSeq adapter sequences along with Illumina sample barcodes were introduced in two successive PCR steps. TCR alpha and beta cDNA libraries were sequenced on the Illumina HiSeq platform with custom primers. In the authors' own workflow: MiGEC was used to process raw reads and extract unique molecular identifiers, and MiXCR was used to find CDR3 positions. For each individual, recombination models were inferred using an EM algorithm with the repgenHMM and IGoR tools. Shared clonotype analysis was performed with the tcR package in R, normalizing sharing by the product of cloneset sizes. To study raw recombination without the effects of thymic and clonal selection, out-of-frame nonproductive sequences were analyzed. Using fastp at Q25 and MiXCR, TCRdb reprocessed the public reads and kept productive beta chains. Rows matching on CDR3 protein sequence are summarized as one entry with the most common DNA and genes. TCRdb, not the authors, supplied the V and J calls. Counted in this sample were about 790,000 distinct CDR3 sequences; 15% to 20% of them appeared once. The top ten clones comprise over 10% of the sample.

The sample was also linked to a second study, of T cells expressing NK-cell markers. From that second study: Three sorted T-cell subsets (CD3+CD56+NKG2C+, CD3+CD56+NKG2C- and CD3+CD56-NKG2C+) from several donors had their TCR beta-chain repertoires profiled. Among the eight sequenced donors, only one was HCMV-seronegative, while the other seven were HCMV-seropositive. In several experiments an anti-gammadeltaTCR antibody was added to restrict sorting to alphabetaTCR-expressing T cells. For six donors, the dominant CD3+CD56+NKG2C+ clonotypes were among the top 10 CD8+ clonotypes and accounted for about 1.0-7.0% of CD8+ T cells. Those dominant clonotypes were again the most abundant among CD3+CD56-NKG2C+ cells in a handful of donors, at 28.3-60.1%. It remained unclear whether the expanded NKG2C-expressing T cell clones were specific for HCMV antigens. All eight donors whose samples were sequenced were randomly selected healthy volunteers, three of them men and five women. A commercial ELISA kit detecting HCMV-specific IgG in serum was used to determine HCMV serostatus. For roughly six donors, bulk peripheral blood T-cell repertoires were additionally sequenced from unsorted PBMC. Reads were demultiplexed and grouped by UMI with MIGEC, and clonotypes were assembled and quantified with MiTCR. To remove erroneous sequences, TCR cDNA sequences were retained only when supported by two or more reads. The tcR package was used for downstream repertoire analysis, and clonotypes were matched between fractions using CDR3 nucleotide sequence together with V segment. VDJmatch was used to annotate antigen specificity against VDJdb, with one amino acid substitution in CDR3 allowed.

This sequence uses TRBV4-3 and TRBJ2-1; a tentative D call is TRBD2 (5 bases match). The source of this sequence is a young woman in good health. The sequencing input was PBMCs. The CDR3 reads CASSQDRAGQYNEQFF. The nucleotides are TGCGCCAGCAGCCAAGATCGTGCGGGCCAGTACAATGAGCAGTTCTTC.